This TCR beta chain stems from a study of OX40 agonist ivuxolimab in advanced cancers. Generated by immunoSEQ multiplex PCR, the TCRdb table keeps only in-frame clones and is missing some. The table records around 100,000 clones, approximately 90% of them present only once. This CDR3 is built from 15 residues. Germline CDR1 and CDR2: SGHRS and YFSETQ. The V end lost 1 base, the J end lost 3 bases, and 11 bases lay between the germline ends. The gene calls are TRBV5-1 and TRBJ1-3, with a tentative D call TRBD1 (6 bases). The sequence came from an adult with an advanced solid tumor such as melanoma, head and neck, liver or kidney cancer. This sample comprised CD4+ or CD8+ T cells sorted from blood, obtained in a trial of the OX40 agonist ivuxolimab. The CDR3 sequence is CASSLSGRGGNTIYF. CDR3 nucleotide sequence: TGCGCCAGCAGCTTGTCGGGCAGGGGTGGAAACACCATATATTTT.